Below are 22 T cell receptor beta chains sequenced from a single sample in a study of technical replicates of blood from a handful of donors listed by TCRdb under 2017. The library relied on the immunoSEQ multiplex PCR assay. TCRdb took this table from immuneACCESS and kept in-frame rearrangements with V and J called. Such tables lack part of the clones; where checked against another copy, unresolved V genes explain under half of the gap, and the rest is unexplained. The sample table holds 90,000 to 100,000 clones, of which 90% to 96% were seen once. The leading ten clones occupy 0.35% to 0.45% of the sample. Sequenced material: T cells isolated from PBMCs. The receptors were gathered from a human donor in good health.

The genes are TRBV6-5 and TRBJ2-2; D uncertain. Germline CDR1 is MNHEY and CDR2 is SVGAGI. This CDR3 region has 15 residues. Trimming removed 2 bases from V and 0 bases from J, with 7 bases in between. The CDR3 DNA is TGTGCCAGCAGTTACAGCACAGCGAACACCGGGGAGCTGTTTTTT. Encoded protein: CASSYSTANTGELFF.

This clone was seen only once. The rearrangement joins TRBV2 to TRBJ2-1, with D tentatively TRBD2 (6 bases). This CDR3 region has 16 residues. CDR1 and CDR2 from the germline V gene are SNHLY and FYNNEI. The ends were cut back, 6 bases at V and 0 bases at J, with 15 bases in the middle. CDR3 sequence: CASSDDAGSSYNEQFF. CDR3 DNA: TGTGCCAGCAGCGACGATGCCGGGAGCTCCTACAATGAGCAGTTCTTC.

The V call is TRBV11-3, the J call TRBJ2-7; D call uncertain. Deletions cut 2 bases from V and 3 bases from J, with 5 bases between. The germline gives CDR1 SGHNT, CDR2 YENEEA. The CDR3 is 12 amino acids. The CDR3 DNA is TGTGCCAGCAGCTTATCAGGCTACGAGCAGTACTTC. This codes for CASSLSGYEQYF. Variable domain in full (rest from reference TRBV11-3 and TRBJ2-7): EAGVVQSPRYKIIEKKQPVAFWCNPISGHNTLYWYLQNLGQGPELLIRYENEEAVDDSQLPKDRFSAERLKGVDSTLKIQPAELGDSAVYLCASSLSGYEQYFGPGTRLTVT.

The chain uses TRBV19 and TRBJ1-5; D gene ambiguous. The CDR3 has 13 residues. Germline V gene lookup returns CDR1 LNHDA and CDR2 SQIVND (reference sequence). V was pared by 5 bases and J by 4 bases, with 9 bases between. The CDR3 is CASSQDYNQPQHF. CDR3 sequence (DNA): TGTGCCAGTAGTCAAGACTATAATCAGCCCCAGCATTTT.

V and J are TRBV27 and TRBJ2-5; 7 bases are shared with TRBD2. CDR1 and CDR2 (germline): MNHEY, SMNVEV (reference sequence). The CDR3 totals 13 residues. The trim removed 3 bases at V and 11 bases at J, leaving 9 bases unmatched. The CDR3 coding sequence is TGTGCCAGCAGTTTTTCCGGGGGGAGGGAGCAGTACTTC. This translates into CASSFSGGREQYF.

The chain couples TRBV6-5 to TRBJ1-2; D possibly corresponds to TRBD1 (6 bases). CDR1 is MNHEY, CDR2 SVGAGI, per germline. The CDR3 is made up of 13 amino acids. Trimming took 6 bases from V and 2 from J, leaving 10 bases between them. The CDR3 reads CASRSGQNYGYTF. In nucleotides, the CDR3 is TGTGCCAGCAGGAGTGGACAGAACTATGGCTACACCTTC.

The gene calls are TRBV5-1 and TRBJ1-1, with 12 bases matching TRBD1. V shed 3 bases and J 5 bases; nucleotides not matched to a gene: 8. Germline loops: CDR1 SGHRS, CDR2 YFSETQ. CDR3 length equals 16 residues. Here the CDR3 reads CASSSPGQGARTEAFF. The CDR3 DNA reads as TGCGCCAGCAGCTCCCCGGGACAGGGGGCGAGAACTGAAGCTTTCTTT.

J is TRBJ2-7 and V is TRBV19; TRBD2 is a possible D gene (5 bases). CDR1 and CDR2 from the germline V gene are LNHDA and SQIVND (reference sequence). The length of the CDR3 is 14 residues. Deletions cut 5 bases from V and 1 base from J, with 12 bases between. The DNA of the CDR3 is TGTGCCAGTAGTGTGGGAGACGTTTCCTACGAGCAGTACTTC. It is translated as CASSVGDVSYEQYF.

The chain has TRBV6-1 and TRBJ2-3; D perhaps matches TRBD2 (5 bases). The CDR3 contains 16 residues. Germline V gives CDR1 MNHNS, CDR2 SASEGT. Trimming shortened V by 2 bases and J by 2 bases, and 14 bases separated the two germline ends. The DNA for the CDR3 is TGTGCCAGCAGTGAACTAGACCTGAGGGTCACAGATACGCAGTATTTT. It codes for CASSELDLRVTDTQYF.

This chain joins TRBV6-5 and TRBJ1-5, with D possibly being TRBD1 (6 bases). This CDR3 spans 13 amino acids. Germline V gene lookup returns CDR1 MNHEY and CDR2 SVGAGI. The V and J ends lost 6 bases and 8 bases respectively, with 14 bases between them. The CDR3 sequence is CASSTGSSKPQHF. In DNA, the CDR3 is TGTGCCAGCAGCACAGGGTCATCAAAGCCCCAGCATTTT.

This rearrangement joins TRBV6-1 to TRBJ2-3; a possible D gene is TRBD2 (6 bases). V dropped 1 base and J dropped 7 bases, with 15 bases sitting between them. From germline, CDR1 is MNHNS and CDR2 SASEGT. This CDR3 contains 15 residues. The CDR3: CASSEGWRGTYTQYF. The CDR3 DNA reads TGTGCCAGCAGTGAAGGATGGAGAGGGACTTATACGCAGTATTTT.

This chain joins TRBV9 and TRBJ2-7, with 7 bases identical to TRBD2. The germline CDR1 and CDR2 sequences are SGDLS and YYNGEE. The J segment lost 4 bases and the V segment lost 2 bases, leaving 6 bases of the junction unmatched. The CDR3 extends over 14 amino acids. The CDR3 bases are TGTGCCAGCAGCGTTGGACTAGGTGGGTACGAGCAGTACTTC. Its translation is CASSVGLGGYEQYF.

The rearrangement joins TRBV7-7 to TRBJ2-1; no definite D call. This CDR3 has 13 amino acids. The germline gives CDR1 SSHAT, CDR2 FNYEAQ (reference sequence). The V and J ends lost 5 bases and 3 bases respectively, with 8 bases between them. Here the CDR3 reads CASSPANYNEQFF. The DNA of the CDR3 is TGTGCCAGCAGCCCCGCTAACTACAATGAGCAGTTCTTC.

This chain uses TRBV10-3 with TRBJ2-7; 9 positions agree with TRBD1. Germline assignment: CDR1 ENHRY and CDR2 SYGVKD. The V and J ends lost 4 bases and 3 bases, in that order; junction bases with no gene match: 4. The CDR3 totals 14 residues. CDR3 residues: CAISGDRASYEQYF. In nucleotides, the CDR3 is TGTGCCATCAGTGGGGACAGGGCGAGCTACGAGCAGTACTTC.

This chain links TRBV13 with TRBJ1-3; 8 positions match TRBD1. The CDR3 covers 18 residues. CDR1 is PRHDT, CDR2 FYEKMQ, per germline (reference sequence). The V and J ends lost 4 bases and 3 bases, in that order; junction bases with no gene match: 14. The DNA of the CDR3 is TGTGCCAGCAGCTCCCCAAGGGGTACAGGGGGGCTTGGAAACACCATATATTTT. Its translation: CASSSPRGTGGLGNTIYF.

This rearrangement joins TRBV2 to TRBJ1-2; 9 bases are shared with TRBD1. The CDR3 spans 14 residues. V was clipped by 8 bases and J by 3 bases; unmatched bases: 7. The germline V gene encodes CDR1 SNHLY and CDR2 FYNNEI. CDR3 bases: TGTGCCAGCTTGCTGACAGGGGGGGACTATGGCTACACCTTC. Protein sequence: CASLLTGGDYGYTF.

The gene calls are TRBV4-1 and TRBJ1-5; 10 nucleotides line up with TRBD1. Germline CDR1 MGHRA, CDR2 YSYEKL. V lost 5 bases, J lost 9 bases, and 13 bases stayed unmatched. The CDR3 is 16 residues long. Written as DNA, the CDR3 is TGCGCCAGCAGCTTAATTGGGACAGGGGTTGCGAGGCCCCAGCATTTT. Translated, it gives CASSLIGTGVARPQHF.

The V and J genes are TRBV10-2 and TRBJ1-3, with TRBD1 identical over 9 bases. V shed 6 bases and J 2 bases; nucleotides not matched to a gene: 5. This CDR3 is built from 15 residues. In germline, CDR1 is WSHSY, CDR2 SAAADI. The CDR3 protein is CASSQQGAAGNTIYF. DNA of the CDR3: TGCGCCAGCAGCCAACAGGGGGCAGCTGGAAACACCATATATTTT.

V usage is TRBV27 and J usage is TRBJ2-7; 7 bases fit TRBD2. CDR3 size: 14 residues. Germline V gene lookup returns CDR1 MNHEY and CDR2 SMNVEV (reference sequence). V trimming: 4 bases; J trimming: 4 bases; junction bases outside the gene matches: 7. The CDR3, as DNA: TGTGCCAGCAGTTGGGAGGGAGGGCCATACGAGCAGTACTTC. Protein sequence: CASSWEGGPYEQYF.

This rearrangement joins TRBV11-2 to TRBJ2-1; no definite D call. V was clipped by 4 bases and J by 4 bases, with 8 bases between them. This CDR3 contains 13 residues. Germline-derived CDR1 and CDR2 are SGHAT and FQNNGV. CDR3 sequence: CASSSELYNEQFF. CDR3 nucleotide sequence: TGTGCCAGCAGCTCAGAGTTATACAATGAGCAGTTCTTC.

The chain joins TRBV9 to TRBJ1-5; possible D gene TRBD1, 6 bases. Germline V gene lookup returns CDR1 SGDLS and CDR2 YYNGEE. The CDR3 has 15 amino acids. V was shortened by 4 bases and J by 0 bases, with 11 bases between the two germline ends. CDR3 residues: CASSQGYSSNQPQHF. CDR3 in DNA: TGTGCCAGCAGCCAGGGGTATTCTAGCAATCAGCCCCAGCATTTT.

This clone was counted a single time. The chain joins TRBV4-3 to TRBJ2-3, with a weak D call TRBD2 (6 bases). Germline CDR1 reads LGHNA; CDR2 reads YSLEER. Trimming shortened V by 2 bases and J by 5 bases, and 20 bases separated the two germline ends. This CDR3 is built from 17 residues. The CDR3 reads CASSQSWVGGDVDTQYF. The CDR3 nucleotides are TGCGCCAGCAGCCAATCGTGGGTGGGAGGAGATGTAGATACGCAGTATTTT.